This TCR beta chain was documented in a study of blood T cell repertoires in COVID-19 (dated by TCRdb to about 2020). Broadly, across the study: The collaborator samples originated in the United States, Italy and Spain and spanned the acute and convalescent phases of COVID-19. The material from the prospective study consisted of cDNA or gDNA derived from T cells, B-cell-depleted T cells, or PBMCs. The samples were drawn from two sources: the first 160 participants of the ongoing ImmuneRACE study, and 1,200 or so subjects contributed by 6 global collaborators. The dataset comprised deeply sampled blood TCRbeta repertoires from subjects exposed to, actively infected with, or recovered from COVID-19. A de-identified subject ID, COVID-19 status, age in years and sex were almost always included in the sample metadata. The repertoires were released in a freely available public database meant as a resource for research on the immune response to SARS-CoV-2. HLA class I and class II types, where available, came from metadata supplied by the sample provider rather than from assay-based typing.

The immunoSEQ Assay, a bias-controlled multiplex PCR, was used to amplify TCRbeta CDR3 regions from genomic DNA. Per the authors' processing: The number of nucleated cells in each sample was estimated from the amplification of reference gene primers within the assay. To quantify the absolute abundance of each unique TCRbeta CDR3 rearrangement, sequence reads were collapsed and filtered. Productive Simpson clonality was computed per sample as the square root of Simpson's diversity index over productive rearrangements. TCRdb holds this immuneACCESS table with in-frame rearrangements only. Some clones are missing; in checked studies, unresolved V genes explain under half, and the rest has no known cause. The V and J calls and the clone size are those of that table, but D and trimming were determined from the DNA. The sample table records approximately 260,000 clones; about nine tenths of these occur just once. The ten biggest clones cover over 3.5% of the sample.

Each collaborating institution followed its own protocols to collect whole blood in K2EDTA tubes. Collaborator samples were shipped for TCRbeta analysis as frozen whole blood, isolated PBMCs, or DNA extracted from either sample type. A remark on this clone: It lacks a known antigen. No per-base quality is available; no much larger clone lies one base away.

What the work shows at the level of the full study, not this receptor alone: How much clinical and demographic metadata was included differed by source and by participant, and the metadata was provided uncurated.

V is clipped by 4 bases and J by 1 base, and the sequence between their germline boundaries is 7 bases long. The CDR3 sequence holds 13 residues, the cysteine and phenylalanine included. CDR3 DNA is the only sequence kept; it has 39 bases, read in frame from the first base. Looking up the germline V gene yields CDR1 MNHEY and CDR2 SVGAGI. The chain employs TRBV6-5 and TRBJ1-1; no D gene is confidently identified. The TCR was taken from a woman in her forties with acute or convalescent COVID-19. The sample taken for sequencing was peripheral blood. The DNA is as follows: TGTGCCAGCAGTTTCGTTCGGAACACTGAAGCTTTCTTT. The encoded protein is CASSFVRNTEAFF.